The next 18 T cell receptor beta chains were all read from a single sample in a study of OX40 agonist ivuxolimab in advanced cancers. The protocol was immunoSEQ multiplex PCR, while the TCRdb copy is restricted to in-frame clones and leaves out a portion. Of approximately 64,000 clones in the sample, around four fifths were seen once. The specimen comprised CD4+ or CD8+ T cells sorted from blood, sampled in a trial of the OX40 agonist ivuxolimab. These receptors all come from an adult with an advanced solid tumor such as melanoma, head and neck, liver or kidney cancer.

This rearrangement joins TRBV5-3 to TRBJ2-1, with 9 positions matching TRBD2. TRBV5-3 is noted as an ORF with a role that remains uncertain. This CDR3 contains 18 residues. J gave up 0 bases and V 0 bases, and 7 bases lay outside the gene matches. The CDR3 spells CARSLGGLAIPSYNEQFF. CDR3 nucleotides: TGTGCCAGAAGCTTGGGGGGACTAGCCATACCCTCCTACAATGAGCAGTTCTTC.

V and J are TRBV15 and TRBJ2-3; D gene unclear. CDR1 and CDR2 (germline): LNHNV, YYDKDF (reference sequence). CDR3 size: 15 residues. With 5 bases removed from V and 0 bases from J, the gap between germline ends came to 12 bases. The CDR3 sequence is CATSVRPRSTDTQYF. Written as DNA, the CDR3 is TGTGCCACCAGCGTTAGACCTCGAAGCACAGATACGCAGTATTTT.

J is TRBJ1-4 and V is TRBV11-2; no definite D call. The CDR3 sequence is 15 residues long. With 0 bases removed from V and 5 bases from J, the gap between germline ends came to 10 bases. Germline V lookup: CDR1 SGHAT, CDR2 FQNNGV. The CDR3 here is CASSLDRFSNEKLFF. The CDR3 region has the DNA TGTGCCAGCAGCTTAGATCGGTTCTCGAATGAAAAACTGTTTTTT. Full variable domain (rest looked up from reference TRBV11-2 and TRBJ1-4): EAGVAQSPRYKIIEKRQSVAFWCNPISGHATLYWYQQILGQGPKLLIQFQNNGVVDDSQLPKDRFSAERLKGVDSTLKIQPAKLEDSAVYLCASSLDRFSNEKLFFGSGTQLSVL.

The V gene is TRBV7-2, the J gene TRBJ2-7; D not resolved. The V and J ends lost 2 bases and 4 bases respectively, with 12 bases between them. The CDR3 has 14 amino acids. The V gene's germline CDR1 is SGHTA and CDR2 FQGNSA. CDR3 loop: CASSLYPGRYEQYF. As DNA, the CDR3 is TGTGCCAGCAGCTTATACCCAGGTCGTTACGAGCAGTACTTC.

The chain uses TRBV19 and TRBJ2-1; TRBD2 matches at 9 bases. Germline lookup yields CDR1 LNHDA and CDR2 SQIVND (reference sequence). The CDR3 sequence is 14 residues long. Trimming at V came to 2 bases and at J to 10 bases, leaving 6 bases not matched to a gene. CDR3 in amino acids: CASSISSLAGEQFF. CDR3 nucleotide sequence: TGTGCCAGTAGTATATCTTCCCTAGCGGGAGAGCAGTTCTTC.

V and J are TRBV7-9 and TRBJ1-2; D call uncertain. The germline V gene has CDR1 SEHNR and CDR2 FQNEAQ (reference sequence). The CDR3 consists of 15 residues. V was clipped by 6 bases and J by 6 bases, with 20 bases between them. The CDR3 region is CASSLDHPSANGYTF. CDR3 coding DNA: TGTGCCAGCAGTTTGGATCACCCTTCCGCGAATGGCTACACCTTC.

The chain links TRBV6-1 to TRBJ2-7, with a weak D call TRBD2 (6 bases). The CDR3 runs 15 residues. The ends were cut back, 9 bases at V and 2 bases at J, with 20 bases in the middle. Germline CDR1 reads MNHNS; CDR2 reads SASEGT. The CDR3 protein is CASFLSGLAAYEQYF. The CDR3 region has the DNA TGTGCCAGTTTTCTTTCGGGACTCGCCGCCTACGAGCAGTACTTC.

The chain combines TRBV7-2 with TRBJ2-7; D remains ambiguous. Trimming took off 5 bases at V and 0 bases at J, with 5 bases between the two ends. The V gene's germline CDR1 is SGHTA and CDR2 FQGNSA. The CDR3 runs to 12 residues. This chain's CDR3 is CASSVSSYEQYF. In DNA form, the CDR3 reads TGTGCCAGCAGCGTGAGCTCCTACGAGCAGTACTTC.

This chain links TRBV18 with TRBJ2-7; D is possibly TRBD1 (7 bases). V shed 2 bases and J shed 5 bases, with 19 bases lying between them. This CDR3 is built from 16 residues. CDR1 and CDR2 from the germline V gene are KGHSH and LQKENI. In DNA, the CDR3 is TGTGCCAGCTCACCATCCGGAGGTGGAGGGGGCCACGAGCAGTACTTC. Translating gives CASSPSGGGGGHEQYF. Supplemented by reference TRBV18 and TRBJ2-7, the full variable domain reads NAGVMQNPRHLVRRRGQEARLRCSPMKGHSHVYWYRQLPEEGLKFMVYLQKENIIDESGMPKERFSAEFPKEGPSILRIQQVVRGDSAAYFCASSPSGGGGGHEQYFGPGTRLTVT.

This chain connects TRBV7-8 to TRBJ1-5, with D uncertain. The CDR3 totals 13 residues. V shed 0 bases and J shed 4 bases, with 4 bases lying between them. Germline values: CDR1 SGHVS, CDR2 FQNEAQ. CDR3 DNA: TGTGCCAGCAGCTTAGCCAGGAATCAGCCCCAGCATTTT. The encoded protein is CASSLARNQPQHF.

The V call is TRBV5-1, the J call TRBJ2-2, with 10 bases that match TRBD1. Looked up from germline, CDR1 is SGHRS and CDR2 is YFSETQ. This CDR3 comprises 16 residues. V gave up 0 bases and J gave up 6 bases; unmatched junction bases: 5. CDR3 protein: CASSLGTGGYAGELFF. DNA of the CDR3: TGCGCCAGCAGCTTGGGGACAGGGGGATACGCCGGGGAGCTGTTTTTT.

The gene calls are TRBV28 and TRBJ2-1; possibly TRBD1 for D (6 bases). V lost 3 bases, J lost 3 bases, and 12 bases lay in between. From germline, CDR1 is MDHEN and CDR2 SYDVKM. CDR3 length: 15 amino acids. The CDR3 region is CASSFQDRDYNEQFF. The CDR3 DNA reads TGTGCCAGCAGTTTTCAGGACAGAGACTACAATGAGCAGTTCTTC.

The rearrangement joins TRBV19 to TRBJ2-2, with 12 bases fitting TRBD1. Unmatched junction bases numbered 6, after V lost 6 bases and J lost 7 bases. The CDR3 has 15 amino acids. Germline V gene sequence: CDR1 LNHDA, CDR2 SQIVND (reference sequence). In DNA form, the CDR3 reads TGTGCCAGTAGATGGGGGACAGGGGGCGGCGGGGAGCTGTTTTTT. Its translation is CASRWGTGGGGELFF.

The rearrangement uses TRBV9 and TRBJ2-5, with TRBD2 identical over 7 bases. V shed 0 bases, J shed 2 bases, and the junction held 4 bases outside the gene matches. This CDR3 region has 15 residues. CDR1 and CDR2 (germline): SGDLS, YYNGEE. The CDR3 reads CASSVGSGRQETQYF. CDR3 bases: TGTGCCAGCAGCGTAGGTAGCGGGCGGCAAGAGACCCAGTACTTC. The full variable domain, completed using reference TRBV9 and TRBJ2-5, is DSGVTQTPKHLITATGQRVTLRCSPRSGDLSVYWYQQSLDQGLQFLIQYYNGEERAKGNILERFSAQQFPDLHSELNLSSLELGDSALYFCASSVGSGRQETQYFGPGTRLLVL.

This chain connects TRBV25-1 to TRBJ2-5, with D unresolved. This CDR3 is 11 amino acids long. Germline CDR1 reads MGHDK; CDR2 reads SYGVNS. V was pared by 3 bases and J by 4 bases, with 3 bases between. As DNA, the CDR3 is TGTGCCAGCAGTGAGGCAGAGACCCAGTACTTC. It specifies CASSEAETQYF.

The chain links TRBV27 to TRBJ2-2; 8 bases are shared with TRBD1. J gave up 5 bases and V 5 bases, and 7 bases lay outside the gene matches. Germline V gene lookup returns CDR1 MNHEY and CDR2 SMNVEV (reference sequence). This CDR3 comprises 15 residues. The CDR3 sequence: CASSLDRAGTGELFF. The CDR3 DNA sequence: TGTGCCAGCAGTCTGGACAGGGCGGGTACCGGGGAGCTGTTTTTT.

This rearrangement joins TRBV19 to TRBJ2-5; D may be TRBD1 (6 bases). CDR1 LNHDA and CDR2 SQIVND come from the germline V gene (reference sequence). The V gene lost 3 bases and the J gene lost 5 bases, with 19 bases spanning the gap. The CDR3 consists of 16 residues. The CDR3 nucleotides read TGTGCCAGTAGTATGGAGTCTGGGGGCTTACTCGAGACCCAGTACTTC. It specifies CASSMESGGLLETQYF.

The rearrangement uses TRBV27 and TRBJ1-5; D is uncertain. This CDR3 has 15 amino acids. Trimming took 0 bases from V and 3 from J, leaving 9 bases between them. Germline CDR1 is MNHEY and CDR2 is SMNVEV (reference sequence). CDR3 sequence (DNA): TGTGCCAGCAGTTTATCCCGAGAATACAATCAGCCCCAGCATTTT. Its protein product is CASSLSREYNQPQHF.